The 3 T cell receptor beta chains presented below share a single source sample, sequenced in a study of beta chain features in type 1 diabetes. Points from the study as a whole: Type 1 diabetes patients had TCRB CDR3s that were shorter (moderately but significantly so) in all four CD4+ subsets.

These receptors' antigens are unknown. The study reverse transcribed the entire isolated RNA, so it sequenced expressed TCRB transcripts. Assay used: immunoSEQ multiplex PCR; TCRdb lists only in-frame clones, some missing. The sample yields 600,000 to 700,000 clones, around 11% seen once. Specimen: naive CD4+ T cells from blood. Receptor source: a man under 40 with type 1 diabetes.

This clone was observed a handful of times. This rearrangement joins TRBV7-2 to TRBJ1-1; D is ambiguous. This CDR3 region has 14 residues. The V end was cut by 1 base, the J end by 2 bases, with 8 bases between. Germline CDR1 and CDR2: SGHTA and FQGNSA. CDR3 DNA sequence: TGTGCCAGCAGCTTAGGTAGAGAAAACACTGAAGCTTTCTTT. Amino acids: CASSLGRENTEAFF.

This chain joins TRBV9 and TRBJ2-3, with D possibly being TRBD2 (6 bases). Germline V lookup: CDR1 SGDLS, CDR2 YYNGEE. Between the trimmed V and J ends, which lost 0 bases and 2 bases, there was a span of 16 bases. The CDR3 sequence is 17 residues long. The CDR3 sequence: CASSVAPGPGDTDTQYF. CDR3 nucleotides: TGTGCCAGCAGCGTAGCCCCTGGGCCGGGAGACACAGATACGCAGTATTTT.

The chain is built from TRBV9 and TRBJ2-6, with TRBD1 matching over 10 bases. The CDR3 extends over 17 amino acids. V was pared by 3 bases and J by 0 bases, with 3 bases of the junction left unmatched. Germline V gives CDR1 SGDLS, CDR2 YYNGEE. The CDR3 sequence is CASSERTGGSGANVLTF. The CDR3 DNA follows: TGTGCCAGCAGCGAGCGGACAGGGGGCTCTGGGGCCAACGTCCTGACTTTC.